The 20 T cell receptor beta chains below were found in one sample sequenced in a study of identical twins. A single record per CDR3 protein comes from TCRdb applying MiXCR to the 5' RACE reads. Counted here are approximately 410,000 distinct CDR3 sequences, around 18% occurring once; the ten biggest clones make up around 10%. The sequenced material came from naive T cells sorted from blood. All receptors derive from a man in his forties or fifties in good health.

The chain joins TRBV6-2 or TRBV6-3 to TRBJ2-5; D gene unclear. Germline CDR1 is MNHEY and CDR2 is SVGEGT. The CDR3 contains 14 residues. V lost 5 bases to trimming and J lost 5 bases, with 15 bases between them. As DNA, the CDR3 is TGTGCCAGCAGTCACGGACCCTTACGGGAGACCCAGTACTTC. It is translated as CASSHGPLRETQYF.

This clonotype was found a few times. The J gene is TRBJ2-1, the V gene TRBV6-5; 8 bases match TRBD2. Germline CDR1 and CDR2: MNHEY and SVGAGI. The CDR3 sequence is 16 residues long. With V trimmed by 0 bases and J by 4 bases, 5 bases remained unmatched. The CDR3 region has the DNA TGTGCCAGCAGTTACTCGACTACTAGCGGTTACAATGAGCAGTTCTTC. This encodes CASSYSTTSGYNEQFF.

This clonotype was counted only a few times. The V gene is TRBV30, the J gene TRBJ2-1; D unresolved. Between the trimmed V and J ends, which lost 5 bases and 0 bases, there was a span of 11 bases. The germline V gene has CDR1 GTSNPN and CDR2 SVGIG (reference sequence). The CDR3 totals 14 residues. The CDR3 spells CAWESASSYNEQFF. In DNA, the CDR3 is TGTGCCTGGGAATCAGCGAGCTCCTACAATGAGCAGTTCTTC.

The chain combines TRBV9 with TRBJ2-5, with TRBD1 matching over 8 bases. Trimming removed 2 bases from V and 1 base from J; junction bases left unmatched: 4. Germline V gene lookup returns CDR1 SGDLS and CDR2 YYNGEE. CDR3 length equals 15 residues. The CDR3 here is CASSVDRGVQETQYF. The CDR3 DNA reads TGTGCCAGCAGCGTTGACAGGGGTGTCCAAGAGACCCAGTACTTC.

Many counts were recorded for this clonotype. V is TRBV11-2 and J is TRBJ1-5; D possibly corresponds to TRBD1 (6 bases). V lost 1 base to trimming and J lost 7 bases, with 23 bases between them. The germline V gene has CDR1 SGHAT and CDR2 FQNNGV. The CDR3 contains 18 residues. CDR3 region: CASSLGLRRAGDGQPQHF. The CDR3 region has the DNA TGTGCCAGCAGCTTAGGTTTGCGACGGGCAGGGGATGGACAGCCCCAGCATTTT.

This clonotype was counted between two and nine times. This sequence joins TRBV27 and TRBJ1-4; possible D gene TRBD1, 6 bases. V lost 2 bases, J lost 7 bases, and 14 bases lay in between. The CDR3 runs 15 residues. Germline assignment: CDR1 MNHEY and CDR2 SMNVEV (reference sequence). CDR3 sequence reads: CASSLEARGGEKLFF. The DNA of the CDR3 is TGTGCCAGCAGTTTAGAAGCCAGGGGCGGTGAAAAACTGTTTTTT.

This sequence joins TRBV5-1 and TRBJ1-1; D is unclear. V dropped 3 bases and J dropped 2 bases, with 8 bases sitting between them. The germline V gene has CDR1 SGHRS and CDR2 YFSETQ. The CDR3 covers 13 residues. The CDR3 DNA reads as TGCGCCAGCAGCTCGTCCATTAACACTGAAGCTTTCTTT. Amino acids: CASSSSINTEAFF.

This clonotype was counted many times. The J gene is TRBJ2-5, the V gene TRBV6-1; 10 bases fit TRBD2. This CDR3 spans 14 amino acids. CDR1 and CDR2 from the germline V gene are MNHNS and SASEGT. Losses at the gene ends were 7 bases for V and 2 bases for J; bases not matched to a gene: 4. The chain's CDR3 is CASTRGLAQETQYF. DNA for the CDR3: TGTGCCAGCACCCGGGGACTAGCGCAAGAGACCCAGTACTTC.

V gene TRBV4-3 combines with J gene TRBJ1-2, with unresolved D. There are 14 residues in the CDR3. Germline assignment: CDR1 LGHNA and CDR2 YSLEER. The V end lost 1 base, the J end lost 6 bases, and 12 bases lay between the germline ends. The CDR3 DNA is TGCGCCAGCAGCCAAGCTGGGGTGGAAGATGGCTACACCTTC. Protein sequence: CASSQAGVEDGYTF.

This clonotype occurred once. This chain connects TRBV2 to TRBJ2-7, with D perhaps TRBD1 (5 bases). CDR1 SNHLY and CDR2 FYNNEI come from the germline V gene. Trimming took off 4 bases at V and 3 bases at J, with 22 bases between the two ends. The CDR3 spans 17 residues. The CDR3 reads CASSGSLQSGAIYEQYF. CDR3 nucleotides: TGTGCCAGCAGTGGGTCTCTGCAGTCTGGGGCGATCTACGAGCAGTACTTC.

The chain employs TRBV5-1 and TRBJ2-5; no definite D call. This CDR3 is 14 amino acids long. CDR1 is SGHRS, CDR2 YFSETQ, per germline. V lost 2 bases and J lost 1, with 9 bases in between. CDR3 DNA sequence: TGCGCCAGCAGCTTACGAGCAGCCCAAGAGACCCAGTACTTC. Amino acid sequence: CASSLRAAQETQYF.

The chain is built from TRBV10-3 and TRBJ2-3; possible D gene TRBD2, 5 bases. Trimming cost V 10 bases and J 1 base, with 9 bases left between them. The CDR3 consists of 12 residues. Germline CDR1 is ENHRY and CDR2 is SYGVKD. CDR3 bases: TGTGCCACAGGACTGGGCACAGATACGCAGTATTTT. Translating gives CATGLGTDTQYF.

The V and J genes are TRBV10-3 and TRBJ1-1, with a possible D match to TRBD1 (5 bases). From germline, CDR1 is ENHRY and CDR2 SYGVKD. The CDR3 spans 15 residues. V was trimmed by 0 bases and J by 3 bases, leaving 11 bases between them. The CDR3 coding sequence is TGTGCCATCAGTGAGTCTTGGGGGGGGGACACTGAAGCTTTCTTT. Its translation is CAISESWGGDTEAFF.

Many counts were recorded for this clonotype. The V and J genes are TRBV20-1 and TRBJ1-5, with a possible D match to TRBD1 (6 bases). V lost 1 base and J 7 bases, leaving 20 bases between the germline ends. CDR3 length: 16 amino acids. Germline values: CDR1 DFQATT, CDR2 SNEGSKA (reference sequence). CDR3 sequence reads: CSARGLERQGLQPQHF. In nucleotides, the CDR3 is TGCAGTGCTAGAGGCTTGGAGAGGCAGGGGTTACAGCCCCAGCATTTT.

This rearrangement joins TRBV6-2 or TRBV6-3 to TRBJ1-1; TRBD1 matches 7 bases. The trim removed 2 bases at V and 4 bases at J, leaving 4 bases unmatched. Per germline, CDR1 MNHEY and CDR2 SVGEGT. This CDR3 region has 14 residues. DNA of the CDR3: TGTGCCAGCAGTTACCCACAGGGGCTCACTGAAGCTTTCTTT. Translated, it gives CASSYPQGLTEAFF.

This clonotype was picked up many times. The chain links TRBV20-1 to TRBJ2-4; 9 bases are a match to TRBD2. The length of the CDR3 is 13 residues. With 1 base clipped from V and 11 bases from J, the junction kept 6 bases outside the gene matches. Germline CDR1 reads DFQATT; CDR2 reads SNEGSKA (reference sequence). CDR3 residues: CSARVPGTSFQYF. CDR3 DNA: TGCAGTGCTAGAGTCCCCGGGACTAGCTTTCAGTACTTC.

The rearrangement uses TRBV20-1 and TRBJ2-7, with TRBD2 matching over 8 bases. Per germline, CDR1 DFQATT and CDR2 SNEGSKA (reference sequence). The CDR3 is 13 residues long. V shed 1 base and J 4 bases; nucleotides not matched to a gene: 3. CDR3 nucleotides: TGCAGTGCTAGAGCGGGACTAGGGTACGAGCAGTACTTC. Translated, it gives CSARAGLGYEQYF.

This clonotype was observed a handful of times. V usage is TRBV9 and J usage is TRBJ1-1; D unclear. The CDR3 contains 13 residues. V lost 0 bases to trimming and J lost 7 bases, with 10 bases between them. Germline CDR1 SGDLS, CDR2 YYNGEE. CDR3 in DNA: TGTGCCAGCAGCGTAGTATGGGCAGATGAAGCTTTCTTT. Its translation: CASSVVWADEAFF.

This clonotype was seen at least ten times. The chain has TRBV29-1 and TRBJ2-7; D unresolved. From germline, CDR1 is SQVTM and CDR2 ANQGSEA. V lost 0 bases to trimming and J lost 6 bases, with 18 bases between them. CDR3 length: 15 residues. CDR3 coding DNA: TGCAGCGTTGAAGATGGTGCAGGTTCTTATTCCGAGCAGTACTTC. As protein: CSVEDGAGSYSEQYF.

CDR3 amino acids: CASSPGLAGASYEQYF. The DNA for the CDR3 is TGTGCCAGCAGTCCCGGACTAGCGGGGGCCTCCTACGAGCAGTACTTC. The genes are TRBV12-3 or TRBV12-4 and TRBJ2-7; 13 bases agree with TRBD2. The CDR3 extends over 16 amino acids. Germline trimming cut 5 bases from V and 0 bases from J; bases unmatched to any gene: 4.